This section outlines one T cell receptor (beta chain) sequence together with its context. This record comes from a study of blood T cell repertoires in COVID-19. Study in general: The United States, Italy and Spain supplied acute and convalescent COVID-19 samples. T cells, B-cell-depleted T cells, or PBMCs supplied cDNA or gDNA.

Per the study methods: Counts of nucleated cells, estimated from reference gene primer amplification, were obtained. Sequencing used immunoSEQ multiplex PCR; TCRdb keeps in-frame clones, though not all of them. The V and J calls and clone size are taken from that table; D and trimming were inferred from the DNA. The sample yields about 200,000 clones, about 85% seen once. Seattle cases were enrolled at active infection and followed longitudinally. The CDR3 contains 14 residues. Germline lookup yields CDR1 WNHNN and CDR2 SYGVQD (reference sequence). V was cut by 0 bases and J by 7 bases, with 12 bases left in between.

This receptor was taken from a woman aged 40 to 55 with COVID-19, enrolled during active disease. V gene TRBV10-1 combines with J gene TRBJ1-2, with D tentatively TRBD1 (5 bases). Specimen: peripheral blood. The CDR3 DNA sequence: TGCGCCAGCAGTGAGTCAGGAGGGGCCGGTGGCTACACCTTC. Its protein is CASSESGGAGGYTF.